Presented here are 6 T cell receptor beta chains from one specimen sequenced in a study of T cells in Graves' hyperthyroidism and ophthalmopathy. The TCR beta CDR3 regions underwent amplification using RNA transcripts as the source. The study used the HTBI primer set for a first-round RT-PCR of the TCR CDR3. TCRdb reanalysed the multiplex PCR reads using MiXCR and keeps one entry per CDR3 protein. The repertoire holds some 250,000 distinct CDR3 sequences, with 14% to 15% as singletons. Sequenced sample: blood. Receptor source: a woman aged 40 to 49 with Graves' hyperthyroidism that later progressed to Graves' ophthalmopathy.

This clonotype was recorded many times. The chain has TRBV27 and TRBJ1-1; D is perhaps TRBD1 (5 bases). Trimming took off 6 bases at V and 0 bases at J, with 14 bases between the two ends. The CDR3 has 15 residues. CDR1 and CDR2 (germline): MNHEY, SMNVEV (reference sequence). CDR3 DNA sequence: TGTGCCAGCAGCCCCGGGGGTAGTATGAACACTGAAGCTTTCTTT. Protein: CASSPGGSMNTEAFF.

This clonotype turned up a few times. Given a much more abundant clone one base away, this may be a read error. The chain combines TRBV12-3 or TRBV12-4 with TRBJ2-1; D might be TRBD1 (6 bases). V was cut by 0 bases and J by 7 bases, with 10 bases left in between. This CDR3 is 14 amino acids long. CDR3 loop: CASSLANRANEQFF. The CDR3 DNA follows: TGTGCCAGCAGTTTAGCGAACAGGGCAAATGAGCAGTTCTTC.

This clonotype occurred many times. The CDR3 DNA reads as TGTGCCAGCAGTAAAGACCTTAGCGGGACCTGGCGCGAGCAGTACTTC. Translating gives CASSKDLSGTWREQYF. V gene TRBV6-1 combines with J gene TRBJ2-7, with 8 bases lining up with TRBD2. Losses at the gene ends were 5 bases for V and 6 bases for J; bases not matched to a gene: 15. The germline gives CDR1 MNHNS, CDR2 SASEGT. This CDR3 has 16 residues.

This clonotype was recorded many times. The chain carries TRBV18 and TRBJ1-1, with 8 bases matching TRBD1. The CDR3 is 17 amino acids. Trimming took 8 bases from V and 1 from J; bases not matched to a gene: 15. Germline CDR1 and CDR2: KGHSH and LQKENI. The CDR3 nucleotides are TGTGCCAGCGCCCGAAGACAGGGGAAAGTTGAGAACACTGAAGCTTTCTTT. This encodes CASARRQGKVENTEAFF.

The table lists this clonotype with many counts. The chain employs TRBV14 and TRBJ2-5, with D tentatively TRBD1 (6 bases). This CDR3 comprises 13 residues. The germline V gene encodes CDR1 SGHDN and CDR2 FVKESK. Trimming took 2 bases from V and 7 from J, leaving 11 bases between them. This chain's CDR3 is CASSQHRDGTQYF. CDR3 DNA sequence: TGTGCCAGCAGCCAACACAGGGATGGGACCCAGTACTTC.

The sample holds many counts of this clonotype. This sequence joins TRBV10-3 and TRBJ2-3; D is unresolved. The V end was cut by 3 bases, the J end by 3 bases, with 7 bases between. CDR1 and CDR2 from the germline V gene are ENHRY and SYGVKD. The CDR3 loop spans 13 amino acids. The DNA for the CDR3 is TGTGCCATCAGTGAAATGGTAACAGATACGCAGTATTTT. This sequence encodes CAISEMVTDTQYF.